A selection of T cell receptor beta chains follows, all from one sample in a study of T cell responses to AZD1222 COVID-19 vaccine. Measured with immunoSEQ multiplex PCR; TCRdb has only the in-frame clones, and not every one. The sample records under 150,000 clones, roughly 88% being singletons. Sequenced material: peripheral blood, taken on day 0 of AZD1222 vaccination. The origin of the receptors is an adult in good health. Each CDR3 is given with its conserved first and last residue. Each record gives: V gene, J gene, D gene, clone size, CDR3 protein, CDR3 DNA. D genes are given only for firm matches. Size is omitted from some rows. Given values are once, few, many or a class for expanded clones.

TRBV24-1	TRBJ1-2	NA	NA	CATSDPTPTDNYGYTF	TGTGCCACCAGTGACCCCACCCCGACAGATAACTATGGCTACACCTTC
TRBV30	TRBJ1-2	TRBD1	NA	CAWSAGQGNSYTF	TGTGCCTGGAGCGCCGGACAGGGGAACAGCTACACCTTC
TRBV12-3/TRBV12-4	TRBJ1-5	NA	NA	CASRGLVNQPQHF	TGTGCCAGCAGGGGGTTGGTCAATCAGCCCCAGCATTTT
TRBV7-2	TRBJ2-2	NA	NA	CASSPTRGGELFF	TGTGCCAGCAGTCCAACCCGGGGCGGGGAGCTGTTTTTT
TRBV24-1	TRBJ2-2	TRBD1	NA	CATRHGRGTGELFF	TGTGCCACCAGGCACGGCAGGGGGACCGGGGAGCTGTTTTTT
TRBV6-7	TRBJ1-4	NA	NA	CATMHHTNEKLFF	TGTGCCACCATGCACCATACTAATGAAAAACTGTTTTTT
TRBV7-9	TRBJ2-5	NA	NA	CASSTIGVAETQYF	TGTGCCAGCAGCACAATCGGGGTGGCCGAGACCCAGTACTTC
TRBV7-9	TRBJ1-5	NA	NA	CASSQNSNQPQHF	TGTGCCAGCAGCCAAAATAGCAATCAGCCCCAGCATTTT
TRBV5-4	TRBJ1-1	NA	NA	CASSSRVTRNTEAFF	TGTGCCAGCAGCTCCAGGGTCACGAGGAACACTGAAGCTTTCTTT
TRBV18	TRBJ1-4	NA	once	CASSPGINEKLFF	TGTGCCAGCTCACCAGGGATTAATGAAAAACTGTTTTTT
TRBV6-2/TRBV6-3	TRBJ1-5	NA	few	CASSYSNAINQPQHF	TGTGCCAGCAGTTACTCCAACGCCATTAATCAGCCCCAGCATTTT
TRBV30	TRBJ1-5	TRBD1	NA	CAWSVRTGGYQPQHF	TGTGCCTGGAGTGTAAGGACAGGGGGTTATCAGCCCCAGCATTTT
TRBV7-8	TRBJ2-7	NA	NA	CASSSRKGDWEQYF	TGTGCCAGCAGCTCTCGAAAGGGGGACTGGGAGCAGTACTTC
TRBV11-2	TRBJ1-1	NA	NA	CASSLASTEAFF	TGTGCCAGCAGCCTCGCGAGCACTGAAGCTTTCTTT